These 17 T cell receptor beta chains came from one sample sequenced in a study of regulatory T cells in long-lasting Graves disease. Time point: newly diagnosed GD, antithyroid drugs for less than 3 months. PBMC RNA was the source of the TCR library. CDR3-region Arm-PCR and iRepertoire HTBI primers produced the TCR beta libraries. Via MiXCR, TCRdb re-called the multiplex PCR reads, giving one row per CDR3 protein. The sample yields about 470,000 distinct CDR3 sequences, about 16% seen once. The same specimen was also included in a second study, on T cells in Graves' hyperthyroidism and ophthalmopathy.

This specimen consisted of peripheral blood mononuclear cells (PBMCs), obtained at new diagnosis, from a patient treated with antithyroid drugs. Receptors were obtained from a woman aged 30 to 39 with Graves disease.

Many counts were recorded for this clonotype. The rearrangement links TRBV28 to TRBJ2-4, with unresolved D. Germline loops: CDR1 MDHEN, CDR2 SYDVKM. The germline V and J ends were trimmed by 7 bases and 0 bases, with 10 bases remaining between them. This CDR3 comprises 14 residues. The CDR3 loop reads CASTIPIAKNIQYF. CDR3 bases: TGTGCCAGCACCATCCCGATAGCCAAAAACATTCAGTACTTC.

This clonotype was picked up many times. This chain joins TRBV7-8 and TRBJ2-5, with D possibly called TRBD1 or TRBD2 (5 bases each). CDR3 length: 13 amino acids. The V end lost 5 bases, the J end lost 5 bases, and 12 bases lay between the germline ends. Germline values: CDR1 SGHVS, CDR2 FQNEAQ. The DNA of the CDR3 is TGTGCCAGCAGCCCCGGGACCGGGGAGACCCAGTACTTC. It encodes CASSPGTGETQYF.

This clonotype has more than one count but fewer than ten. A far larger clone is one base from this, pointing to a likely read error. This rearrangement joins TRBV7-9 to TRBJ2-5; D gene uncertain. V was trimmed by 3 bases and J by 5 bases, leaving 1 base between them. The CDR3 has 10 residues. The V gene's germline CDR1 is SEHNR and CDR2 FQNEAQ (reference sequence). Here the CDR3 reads CASSFETQYF. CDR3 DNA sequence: TGTGCCAGCAGCTTCGAGACCCAGTACTTC.

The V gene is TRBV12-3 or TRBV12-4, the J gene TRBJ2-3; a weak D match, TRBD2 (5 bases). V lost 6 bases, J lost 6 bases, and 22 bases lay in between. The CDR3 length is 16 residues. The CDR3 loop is CASSLPVGATADTQYF. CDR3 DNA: TGTGCCAGCAGCCTCCCTGTGGGAGCCACGGCGGATACGCAGTATTTT.

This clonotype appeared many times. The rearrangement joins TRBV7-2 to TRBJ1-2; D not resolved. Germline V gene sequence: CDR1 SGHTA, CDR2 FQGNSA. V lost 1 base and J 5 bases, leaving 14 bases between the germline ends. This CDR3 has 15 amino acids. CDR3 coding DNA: TGTGCCAGCAGCTTAGATTTCCTGGGCGGGTATGGCTACACCTTC. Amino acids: CASSLDFLGGYGYTF. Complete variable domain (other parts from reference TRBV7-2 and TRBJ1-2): GAGVSQSPSNKVTEKGKDVELRCDPISGHTALYWYRQSLGQGLEFLIYFQGNSAPDKSGLPSDRFSAERTGGSVSTLTIQRTQQEDSAVYLCASSLDFLGGYGYTFGSGTRLTVV.

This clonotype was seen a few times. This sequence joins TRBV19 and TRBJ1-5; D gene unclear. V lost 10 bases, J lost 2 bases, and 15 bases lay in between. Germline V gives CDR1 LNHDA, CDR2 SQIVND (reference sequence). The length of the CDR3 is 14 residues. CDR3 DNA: TGTGCCACCTTCGAGGGCTCGGGCAATCAGCCCCAGCATTTT. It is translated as CATFEGSGNQPQHF. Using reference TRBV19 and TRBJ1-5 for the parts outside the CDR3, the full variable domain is DGGITQSPKYLFRKEGQNVTLSCEQNLNHDAMYWYRQDPGQGLRLIYYSQIVNDFQKGDIAEGYSVSREKKESFPLTVTSAQKNPTAFYLCATFEGSGNQPQHFGDGTRLSIL.

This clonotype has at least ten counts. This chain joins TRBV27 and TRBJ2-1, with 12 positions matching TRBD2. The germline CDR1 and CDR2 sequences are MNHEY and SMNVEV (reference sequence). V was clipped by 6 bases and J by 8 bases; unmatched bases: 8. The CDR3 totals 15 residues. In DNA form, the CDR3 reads TGTGCCAGCAGAGTGCGGCTAGCGGGAGGGGATGAGCAGTTCTTC. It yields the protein CASRVRLAGGDEQFF.

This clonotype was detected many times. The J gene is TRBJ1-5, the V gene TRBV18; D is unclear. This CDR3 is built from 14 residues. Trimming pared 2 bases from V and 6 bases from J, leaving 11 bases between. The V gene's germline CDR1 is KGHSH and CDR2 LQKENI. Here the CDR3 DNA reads TGTGCCAGCTCACCATTGGACGAGGGTCAGCCCCAGCATTTT. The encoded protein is CASSPLDEGQPQHF.

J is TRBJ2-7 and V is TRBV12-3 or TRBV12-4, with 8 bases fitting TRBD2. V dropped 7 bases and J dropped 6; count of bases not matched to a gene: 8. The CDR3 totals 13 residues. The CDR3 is CASIEVGGVEQYF. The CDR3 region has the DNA TGTGCCAGCATTGAGGTCGGGGGGGTCGAGCAGTACTTC.

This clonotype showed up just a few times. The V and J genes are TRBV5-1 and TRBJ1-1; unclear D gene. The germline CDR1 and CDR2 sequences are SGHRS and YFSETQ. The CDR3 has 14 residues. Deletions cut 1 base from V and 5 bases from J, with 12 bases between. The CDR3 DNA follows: TGCGCCAGCAGCTTGAACACCGGAGGAACTGAAGCTTTCTTT. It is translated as CASSLNTGGTEAFF.

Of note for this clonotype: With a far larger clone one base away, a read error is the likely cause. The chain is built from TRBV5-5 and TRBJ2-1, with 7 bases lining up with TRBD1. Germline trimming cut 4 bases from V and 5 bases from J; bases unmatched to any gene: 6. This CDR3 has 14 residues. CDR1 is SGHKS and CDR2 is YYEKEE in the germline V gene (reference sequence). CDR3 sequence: CASSTGTDHNEQFF. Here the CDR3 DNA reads TGTGCCAGCAGCACCGGGACAGACCACAATGAGCAGTTCTTC.

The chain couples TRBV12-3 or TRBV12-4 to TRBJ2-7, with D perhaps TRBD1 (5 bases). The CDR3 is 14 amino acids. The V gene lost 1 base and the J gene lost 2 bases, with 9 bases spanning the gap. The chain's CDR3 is CASSLGTFAYEQYF. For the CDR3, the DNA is TGTGCCAGCAGTTTAGGGACATTCGCCTACGAGCAGTACTTC.

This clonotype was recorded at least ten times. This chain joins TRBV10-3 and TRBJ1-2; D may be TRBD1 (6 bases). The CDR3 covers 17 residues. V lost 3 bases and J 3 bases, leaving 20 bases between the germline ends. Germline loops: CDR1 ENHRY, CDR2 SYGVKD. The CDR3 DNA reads TGTGCCATCAGTGACCTCCCCCCTCAGGGGTACGACTATGGCTACACCTTC. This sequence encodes CAISDLPPQGYDYGYTF.

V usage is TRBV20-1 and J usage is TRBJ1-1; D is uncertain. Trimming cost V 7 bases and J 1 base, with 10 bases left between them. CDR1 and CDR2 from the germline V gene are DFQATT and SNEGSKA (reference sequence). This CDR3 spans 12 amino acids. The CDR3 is CSGDRSNTEAFF. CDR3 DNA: TGCAGTGGAGACCGCTCGAACACTGAAGCTTTCTTT.

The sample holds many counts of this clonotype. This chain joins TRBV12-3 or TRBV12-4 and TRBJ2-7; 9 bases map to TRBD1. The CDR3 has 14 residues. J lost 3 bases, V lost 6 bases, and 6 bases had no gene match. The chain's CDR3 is CASRRTGADYEQYF. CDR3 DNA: TGTGCCAGCAGGCGGACAGGGGCGGACTACGAGCAGTACTTC.

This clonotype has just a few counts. The CDR3, as DNA: TGTGCCAGCAGCTTATCGGGACAGGTGGATTCACCCCTCCACTTT. It translates to CASSLSGQVDSPLHF. The rearrangement uses TRBV7-9 and TRBJ1-6; TRBD1 aligns across 8 bases. Per the germline V gene, CDR1 is SEHNR and CDR2 is FQNEAQ (reference sequence). The CDR3 has 15 residues. V was clipped by 2 bases and J by 8 bases; unmatched bases: 5.

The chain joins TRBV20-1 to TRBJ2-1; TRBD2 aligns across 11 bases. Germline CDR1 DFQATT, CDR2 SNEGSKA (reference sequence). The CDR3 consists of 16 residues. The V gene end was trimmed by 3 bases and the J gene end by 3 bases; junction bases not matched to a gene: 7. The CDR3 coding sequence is TGCAGTGCTAGTAGCGGGAGGGGCCTTGGCTACAATGAGCAGTTCTTC. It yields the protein CSASSGRGLGYNEQFF.